These 15 T cell receptor beta chains share one sample of origin, sequenced in a study of breast tumors, draining lymph nodes, adjacent tissues. Samples came from axillary lymph nodes draining the breast cancer. TCRdb processed the multiplex PCR reads anew with MiXCR; each CDR3 protein has one entry. The top ten hold 3% to 4% of the sample, which has under 300,000 distinct CDR3 sequences, under 40% seen once. The sequenced sample was axillary lymph node tissue. The receptors come from a female donor with breast cancer. Some clones in this sample may be carry-over from other donors' samples.

Many counts were recorded for this clonotype. The chain links TRBV20-1 to TRBJ1-4, with 11 positions matching TRBD1. The length of the CDR3 is 17 residues. The ends lost 1 base at V and 2 bases at J; junction bases unmatched: 6. The germline gives CDR1 DFQATT, CDR2 SNEGSKA (reference sequence). The CDR3 spells CSARVGTGGWTNEKLFF. For the CDR3, the DNA is TGCAGTGCTAGAGTCGGGACAGGGGGTTGGACTAATGAAAAACTGTTTTTT.

In this sample, this clonotype turned up many times. This chain joins TRBV7-2 and TRBJ2-3; the D is unclear. Trimming pared 1 base from V and 5 bases from J, leaving 13 bases between. The length of the CDR3 is 15 residues. Per the germline V gene, CDR1 is SGHTA and CDR2 is FQGNSA. The CDR3 loop reads CASSLGRASQDTQYF. The CDR3 region has the DNA TGTGCCAGCAGCTTAGGTCGAGCGTCCCAAGATACGCAGTATTTT.

The sample holds many counts of this clonotype. The rearrangement uses TRBV7-8 and TRBJ1-5, with 7 bases identical to TRBD1. The CDR3 has 17 residues. V shed 5 bases, J shed 2 bases, and the junction held 12 bases outside the gene matches. Germline V gene lookup returns CDR1 SGHVS and CDR2 FQNEAQ. For the CDR3, the DNA is TGTGCCAGCAGCCTCTCTACCGGACAGGTGCGCAATCAGCCCCAGCATTTT. Its protein is CASSLSTGQVRNQPQHF.

This clonotype was seen a few times. The chain carries TRBV28 and TRBJ1-5; D is possibly TRBD1 (5 bases). Germline CDR1 reads MDHEN; CDR2 reads SYDVKM. The CDR3 sequence is 13 residues long. CDR3 loop: CGSGDRSNQPQHF. CDR3 bases: TGTGGCTCGGGGGACCGTTCCAATCAGCCCCAGCATTTT. Full variable domain (missing parts from reference TRBV28 and TRBJ1-5): DVKVTQSSRYLVKRTGEKVFLECVQDMDHENMFWYRQDPGLGLRLIYFSYDVKMKEKGDIPEGYSVSREKKERFSLILESASTNQTSMYLCGSGDRSNQPQHFGDGTRLSIL.

This clonotype appeared many times. The rearrangement links TRBV20-1 to TRBJ1-3, with D hard to call. V was cut by 6 bases and J by 0 bases, with 9 bases left in between. The CDR3 runs 13 residues. CDR1 and CDR2 from the germline V gene are DFQATT and SNEGSKA (reference sequence). The CDR3 loop reads CSATLSSGNTIYF. The CDR3 DNA follows: TGCAGTGCGACCCTGAGCTCTGGAAACACCATATATTTT.

This clonotype was seen ten or more times. The rearrangement links TRBV11-2 to TRBJ2-2; the D is unclear. V gave up 0 bases and J gave up 6 bases, with 2 bases separating them. Per germline, CDR1 SGHAT and CDR2 FQNNGV. The CDR3 is 12 amino acids. The CDR3 region has the DNA TGTGCCAGCAGCTTAGATCCCGGGGAGCTGTTTTTT. It specifies CASSLDPGELFF. Supplemented by reference TRBV11-2 and TRBJ2-2, the full variable domain reads EAGVAQSPRYKIIEKRQSVAFWCNPISGHATLYWYQQILGQGPKLLIQFQNNGVVDDSQLPKDRFSAERLKGVDSTLKIQPAKLEDSAVYLCASSLDPGELFFGEGSRLTVL.

Many counts were recorded for this clonotype. DNA of the CDR3: TGTGCCAGCGCTTCGGTTTCCTCTGGGGCCAACGTCCTGACTTTC. Residues: CASASVSSGANVLTF. The chain uses TRBV2 and TRBJ2-6; D is unclear. The CDR3 spans 15 residues. The ends were cut back, 8 bases at V and 0 bases at J, with 11 bases in the middle. CDR1 is SNHLY and CDR2 is FYNNEI in the germline V gene.

V is TRBV20-1 and J is TRBJ1-2; possibly TRBD1 for D (5 bases). The CDR3 covers 16 residues. Germline-derived CDR1 and CDR2 are DFQATT and SNEGSKA (reference sequence). Trimming cost V 1 base and J 6 bases, with 21 bases left between them. This CDR3 is CSARADNRAGDDGYTF. The CDR3 DNA follows: TGCAGTGCTAGAGCGGATAATCGGGCGGGGGATGATGGCTACACCTTC.

This clonotype was found many times. A read error may account for a junction end that differs from germline. V and J are TRBV7-7 and TRBJ2-5; no reliable D call. The CDR3 spans 14 residues. CDR1 is SSHAT and CDR2 is FNYEAQ in the germline V gene (reference sequence). The CDR3 loop reads CASSSVADQETQYF. As DNA, the CDR3 is TGTGCTAGCAGCTCGGTAGCAGACCAAGAGACCCAGTACTTC.

In this sample, this clonotype turned up many times. The chain joins TRBV2 to TRBJ1-5; D gene uncertain. Deletions cut 6 bases from V and 3 bases from J, with 12 bases between. This CDR3 is 14 amino acids long. Germline assignment: CDR1 SNHLY and CDR2 FYNNEI. The CDR3 is CASRTHEYNQPQHF. CDR3 nucleotide sequence: TGTGCCAGCAGAACCCACGAATACAATCAGCCCCAGCATTTT.

This clonotype was recorded at least ten times. The chain is built from TRBV3-1 and TRBJ2-3; 10 positions agree with TRBD2. CDR1 LGHDT and CDR2 YNNKEL come from the germline V gene (reference sequence). The CDR3 sequence is 15 residues long. Trimming cost V 4 bases and J 6 bases; bases outside gene matches: 7. The CDR3 nucleotides are TGTGCCAGCAGCCCGAGCGGGAGGGCCGGGGATACGCAGTATTTT. Residues: CASSPSGRAGDTQYF.

Remarks on this clonotype: The junction and the germline gene differ at one end; a read error may be behind it. CDR3 loop: CSVASGPTGELFF. CDR3 nucleotides: TGCAGCGTAGCTAGCGGTCCCACCGGGGAGCTTTTTTTT. This chain connects TRBV29-1 to TRBJ2-2, with TRBD2 identical over 7 bases. Germline V gene sequence: CDR1 SQVTM, CDR2 ANQGSEA. The CDR3 is made up of 13 amino acids.

On this clonotype: A read error is possible here, since a much larger clone lies one base away. The chain uses TRBV20-1 and TRBJ2-2; a weak D match, TRBD2 (6 bases). The length of the CDR3 is 15 residues. Germline CDR1 and CDR2: DFQATT and SNEGSKA (reference sequence). The DNA for the CDR3 is TGCAGTGCTGGAGATCGCGGGACGGGGACCGGGGAGCTGTTTTTT. Protein sequence: CSAGDRGTGTGELFF.

This clonotype was counted many times. This chain joins TRBV6-6 and TRBJ2-5; TRBD2 agrees at 8 bases. Germline CDR1 MNHNY, CDR2 SVGAGI (reference sequence). The ends lost 2 bases at V and 4 bases at J; junction bases unmatched: 6. The CDR3 is 15 residues long. CDR3 in amino acids: CASSYPRRGAETQYF. CDR3 DNA: TGTGCCAGCAGTTACCCCAGGCGGGGGGCAGAGACCCAGTACTTC.

The CDR3, as DNA: TGCAGCGTTGAAGCTATACGAACTAGCGGGGGGGCCATATATGAGCAGTTCTTC. The encoded protein is CSVEAIRTSGGAIYEQFF. The rearrangement links TRBV29-1 to TRBJ2-1; 13 bases agree with TRBD2. After removal of 1 base from V and 8 bases from J, the junction contained 14 bases not matched to a gene. The CDR3 length is 18 residues. Germline CDR1 reads SQVTM; CDR2 reads ANQGSEA.